Following are 23 T cell receptor beta chains from one sample sequenced in a study of T-cell memory formation after mild COVID-19 (dated by TCRdb to about 2021). Library preparation was by 5' RACE. Sequencing was performed on an Illumina NovaSeq 6000. Starting from the raw public reads, TCRdb applied fastp trimming at Q25, assembled clones with MiXCR and retained in-frame beta chains. Every CDR3 protein is listed once, alongside the most common genes and DNA of its rows. The sample table lists hundreds of thousands of distinct CDR3 sequences, about 15% of them with a count of one. The ten top clones hold less than 25% of the sample. The material sequenced was PBMCs or a T cell subset sorted from them (not recorded which). The source of these receptors is a young man who had mild COVID-19 (a few samples of this study predate the infection). The sample titles of this study are shuffled in the database, so cell type and time point are left out; the donor was told from shared clones.

In its sample, this clonotype was seen a few times. The V call is TRBV27, the J call TRBJ2-4; 9 bases map to TRBD2. This CDR3 contains 16 residues. Germline values: CDR1 MNHEY, CDR2 SMNVEV (reference sequence). J was trimmed by 4 bases and V by 5 bases; bases with no gene match: 9. Here the CDR3 DNA reads TGTGCCAGCAGTCGACTTAGCGGGGGCGTTAAAAACATTCAGTACTTC. It specifies CASSRLSGGVKNIQYF.

J is TRBJ1-6 and V is TRBV7-3; D gene ambiguous. Per the germline V gene, CDR1 is SGHTA and CDR2 is FQGTGA. CDR3 length: 13 amino acids. Trimming stripped 2 bases from V and 7 bases from J, with 6 bases between. CDR3: CASSLQENSPLHF. The CDR3 DNA is TGTGCCAGCAGCTTACAAGAGAATTCACCCCTCCACTTT.

This chain joins TRBV27 and TRBJ2-7; 7 bases agree with TRBD1. The V segment lost 5 bases and the J segment 4 bases; nucleotides outside the gene matches: 5. The CDR3 totals 13 residues. Germline-derived CDR1 and CDR2 are MNHEY and SMNVEV (reference sequence). CDR3 sequence (DNA): TGTGCCAGCAGTCCCCGACAGGGATACGAGCAGTACGTC. It specifies CASSPRQGYEQYV.

The V and J genes are TRBV7-3 and TRBJ1-2; D is uncertain. There are 14 residues in the CDR3. Trimming took 5 bases from V and 4 from J, leaving 14 bases between them. The V gene's germline CDR1 is SGHTA and CDR2 FQGTGA. The CDR3 spells CASSNGGFGYGYTF. The CDR3 DNA sequence: TGTGCCAGCAGCAACGGCGGGTTCGGCTATGGCTACACCTTC.

This clonotype was seen more than once but under ten times. CDR3 sequence (DNA): TGCGCCAGCAGCCCATCTGAAGGCAGGGTGAACACTGAAGCTTTCTTT. As protein: CASSPSEGRVNTEAFF. The chain employs TRBV4-1 and TRBJ1-1, with D maybe TRBD1 (5 bases). The germline gives CDR1 MGHRA, CDR2 YSYEKL. CDR3 length equals 16 residues. V dropped 4 bases and J dropped 0 bases, with 15 bases sitting between them.

This chain uses TRBV12-3 or TRBV12-4 with TRBJ1-2; 7 bases align to TRBD1. Trimming removed 5 bases from V and 5 bases from J; junction bases left unmatched: 8. CDR3 length equals 14 residues. The CDR3 DNA follows: TGTGCCAGCAGTCCACAGGGGAGCGATTATGGCTACACCTTC. Translated, it gives CASSPQGSDYGYTF.

V gene TRBV28 combines with J gene TRBJ1-6; no clear D. The ends were cut back, 2 bases at V and 9 bases at J, with 8 bases in the middle. In germline, CDR1 is MDHEN, CDR2 SYDVKM. This CDR3 comprises 13 residues. The CDR3 nucleotides read TGTGCCAGCAGTTTAATTAACCCTTCACCCCTCCACTTT. Translated: CASSLINPSPLHF.

The CDR3 bases are TGTGCCAGCAAAGACACGACTAGCGGGGGCTCCCGGCAGTTCTTC. It yields the protein CASKDTTSGGSRQFF. The chain employs TRBV6-2 or TRBV6-3 and TRBJ2-1; the match to TRBD2 covers 12 bases. After removal of 7 bases from V and 12 bases from J, the junction contained 13 bases not matched to a gene. The CDR3 is made up of 15 amino acids. Germline V CDR1 and CDR2: MNHEY, SVGEGT.

This clonotype was seen a few times. The chain uses TRBV7-9 and TRBJ2-7; no definite D call. The CDR3 is 12 amino acids. Germline V gene sequence: CDR1 SEHNR, CDR2 FQNEAQ (reference sequence). V shed 5 bases and J shed 6 bases, with 11 bases lying between them. CDR3 in amino acids: CASSPNLGEQYV. The CDR3 coding sequence is TGTGCCAGCAGCCCCAACTTGGGCGAGCAGTACGTC.

The V gene is TRBV28, the J gene TRBJ2-5; D remains ambiguous. Germline CDR1 is MDHEN and CDR2 is SYDVKM. The CDR3 extends over 12 amino acids. Between the trimmed V and J ends, which lost 3 bases and 6 bases, there was a span of 8 bases. The CDR3 sequence is CASSFYGQTQYF. The CDR3 nucleotides are TGTGCCAGCAGTTTTTATGGGCAGACCCAGTACTTC.

The J gene is TRBJ2-6, the V gene TRBV29-1, with D unclear. The CDR3 is 14 residues long. The V gene lost 3 bases and the J gene lost 4 bases, with 10 bases spanning the gap. Per germline, CDR1 SQVTM and CDR2 ANQGSEA. CDR3 protein: CSVEASAGANVLTF. CDR3 in DNA: TGCAGCGTTGAGGCCTCGGCCGGGGCCAACGTCCTGACTTTC.

V usage is TRBV7-2 and J usage is TRBJ2-4; possible D gene TRBD2, 7 bases. CDR1 SGHTA and CDR2 FQGNSA come from the germline V gene. Trimming removed 2 bases from V and 1 base from J, with 12 bases in between. This CDR3 spans 16 amino acids. The CDR3 DNA reads TGTGCCAGCAGCTTACGGGGGGCAATGGCCAAAAACATTCAGTACTTC. This encodes CASSLRGAMAKNIQYF.

The chain combines TRBV6-6 with TRBJ2-1; 7 bases agree with TRBD2. CDR1 is MNHNY and CDR2 is SVGAGI in the germline V gene (reference sequence). The CDR3 is 15 residues long. Trimming took 2 bases from V and 5 from J; bases not matched to a gene: 6. CDR3 residues: CASSYGEGRHNEQFF. Written as DNA, the CDR3 is TGTGCCAGCAGTTACGGGGAGGGGAGGCACAATGAGCAGTTCTTC.

CDR3 sequence (DNA): TGCAGTGCTTCGACCGGGACAGGGGAAAGCACAGATACGCAGTATTTT. This translates into CSASTGTGESTDTQYF. The chain couples TRBV20-1 to TRBJ2-3; 10 bases are shared with TRBD1. Germline V gene lookup returns CDR1 DFQATT and CDR2 SNEGSKA (reference sequence). V lost 5 bases to trimming and J lost 0 bases; unmatched junction nucleotides: 8. This CDR3 has 16 amino acids.

J is TRBJ2-2 and V is TRBV7-9; D unresolved. V lost 3 bases, J lost 6 bases, and 8 bases lay in between. The germline V gene has CDR1 SEHNR and CDR2 FQNEAQ (reference sequence). The CDR3 consists of 13 residues. The CDR3: CASSLQTAGELFF. The CDR3 DNA sequence: TGTGCCAGCAGCTTGCAAACGGCCGGGGAGCTGTTTTTT. Based on the CDR3 plus reference TRBV7-9 and TRBJ2-2, the full variable domain is DTGVSQNPRHKITKRGQNVTFRCDPISEHNRLYWYRQTLGQGPEFLTYFQNEAQLEKSRLLSDRFSAERPKGSFSTLEIQRTEQGDSAMYLCASSLQTAGELFFGEGSRLTVL.

The rearrangement uses TRBV28 and TRBJ2-1, with D unresolved. With 5 bases removed from V and 6 bases from J, the gap between germline ends came to 17 bases. CDR3 length equals 15 residues. CDR1 is MDHEN and CDR2 is SYDVKM in the germline V gene. The CDR3 DNA reads TGTGCCAGCAGTCTACCCGGCGAGCCCCTCAATGAGCAGTTCTTC. Translated, it gives CASSLPGEPLNEQFF.

This clonotype was seen a handful of times. V and J are TRBV6-2 or TRBV6-3 and TRBJ2-5; D not certain. The CDR3 has 16 residues. Germline V gene sequence: CDR1 MNHEY, CDR2 SVGEGT. Trimming took off 4 bases at V and 7 bases at J, with 22 bases between the two ends. CDR3 bases: TGTGCCAGCAGTTCCATAGACCTTCCCCTCGACTGGACCCAGTACTTC. Its translation: CASSSIDLPLDWTQYF.

The genes are TRBV2 and TRBJ2-5; D remains unclear. Per the germline V gene, CDR1 is SNHLY and CDR2 is FYNNEI. The CDR3 covers 15 residues. V lost 1 base and J lost 1, with 10 bases in between. The CDR3 spells CASSEGAVVQETQYF. In DNA form, the CDR3 reads TGTGCCAGCAGTGAAGGTGCGGTCGTCCAAGAGACCCAGTACTTC.

The chain combines TRBV15 with TRBJ1-6, with D possibly being TRBD1 (5 bases). Germline values: CDR1 LNHNV, CDR2 YYDKDF (reference sequence). The V end lost 0 bases, the J end lost 10 bases, and 13 bases lay between the germline ends. This CDR3 has 15 amino acids. Here the CDR3 DNA reads TGTGCCACCAGCAGAGATTGGGACGCCTCGTCACCCCTCCACTTT. Translation gives CATSRDWDASSPLHF.

This clonotype was seen repeatedly, ten times or more. The chain carries TRBV5-6 and TRBJ2-1; D not resolved. The CDR3 consists of 15 residues. The V and J ends lost 0 bases and 7 bases respectively, with 14 bases between them. The V gene's germline CDR1 is SGHDT and CDR2 YYEEEE. The CDR3: CASSLEGEVRNEQFF. CDR3 nucleotide sequence: TGTGCCAGCAGCTTGGAGGGCGAGGTGAGGAATGAGCAGTTCTTC. Full variable domain (remainder filled in from reference TRBV5-6 and TRBJ2-1): DAGVTQSPTHLIKTRGQQVTLRCSPKSGHDTVSWYQQALGQGPQFIFQYYEEEERQRGNFPDRFSGHQFPNYSSELNVNALLLGDSALYLCASSLEGEVRNEQFFGPGTRLTVL.

This clonotype was seen a few times. The V call is TRBV6-5, the J call TRBJ1-6; the D gene is possibly TRBD1 (5 bases). V was pared by 5 bases and J by 9 bases, with 20 bases between. Looked up from germline, CDR1 is MNHEY and CDR2 is SVGAGI. This CDR3 comprises 16 residues. This CDR3 is CASSPDPLPRGSPLHF. As DNA, the CDR3 is TGTGCCAGCAGTCCCGATCCCCTTCCGAGGGGTTCACCCCTCCACTTT.

This clonotype was observed a few times. The rearrangement uses TRBV12-3 or TRBV12-4 and TRBJ1-4; no reliable D call. V was clipped by 3 bases and J by 0 bases, with 8 bases between them. This CDR3 has 15 residues. The CDR3 sequence is CASSFLGTTNEKLFF. In nucleotides, the CDR3 is TGTGCCAGCAGTTTCCTCGGGACAACTAATGAAAAACTGTTTTTT.

This clonotype was observed a few times. The chain combines TRBV20-1 with TRBJ2-7, with D perhaps matching TRBD1 (5 bases). The CDR3 consists of 16 residues. Germline loops: CDR1 DFQATT, CDR2 SNEGSKA (reference sequence). Trimming cost V 0 bases and J 3 bases, with 18 bases left between them. Here the CDR3 reads CSARDRTGQAFYEQYF. CDR3 DNA: TGCAGTGCTAGAGACCGTACAGGACAAGCCTTCTACGAGCAGTACTTC.